This T cell receptor beta chain was found in a study of T cells after yellow fever vaccination. A 5'RACE template-switching step, the method used to make TCR cDNA, added a universal primer site and UMIs. One entry per CDR3 protein results from TCRdb running MiXCR on the 5' RACE reads. The table has approximately 330,000 distinct CDR3 sequences, around an eighth seen once. CDR3 length: 15 amino acids. Germline-derived CDR1 and CDR2 are DFQATT and SNEGSKA (reference sequence). V was clipped by 2 bases and J by 5 bases; unmatched bases: 7. A word on this clonotype: The antigen is unknown.

Study results and caveats: Post-booster repertoires contained most primary-vaccination clones again (96% CD4, roughly 90% CD8). The secondary T-cell response peaked on day 5, not day 15, but was weaker. Contamination of FACS-sorted repertoires by abundant clonotypes from the bulk population could occur.

Material: CD4+ T cells sorted from PBMCs, obtained 15 days after the yellow fever booster vaccination. The chain uses TRBV20-1 and TRBJ2-1; TRBD2 matches at 9 bases. This TCR came from a man aged 18 to 29 who received the YFV17D yellow fever vaccine. The CDR3, as DNA: TGCAGTGCTAGATTTGCGGGGGGGCCACACAATGAGCAGTTCTTC. As protein: CSARFAGGPHNEQFF.